This T cell receptor (beta chain) was identified during a study of CD8 T cells in Susac syndrome. Regarding this clonotype: Its antigen is still unknown.

General study findings and limits: The study recognized that the number of individuals in its TCR sequencing and HLA analysis was relatively small.

The germline CDR1 and CDR2 sequences are MNHEY and SMNVEV (reference sequence). The CDR3 has 12 residues. Trimming removed 1 base from V and 11 bases from J, with 11 bases in between. With random hexamers, reverse transcription was performed on about 0.5 to 1 ug of RNA. Amplification of the TCR beta CDR3 was carried out by immunoSEQ multiplex PCR, which spanned a total of 54 Vbeta and 13 Jbeta segments. TCRdb re-called the immunoSEQ multiplex PCR reads with MiXCR, one entry per CDR3 protein. The sample consists of around 280,000 distinct CDR3 sequences, 70% to 90% of them appearing once. The clonotype was recovered from a human donor with multiple sclerosis. Source material: CD8+ T cells from PBMCs. The chain couples TRBV27 to TRBJ1-1; possibly TRBD1 for D (5 bases). CDR3 residues: CASSLWGRAAFF. As DNA, the CDR3 is TGTGCCAGCAGTTTATGGGGCAGGGCCGCTTTCTTT.